The 2 T cell receptor beta chains reported below all come from one sample, sequenced in a study of cytotoxic CD8 clonotypes in ibrutinib-treated CLL (dated by TCRdb to the early 2020s). Library preparation employed the immunoSEQ multiplex PCR assay. The clones in this table, taken by TCRdb from immuneACCESS, are in-frame only. Not every clone is retained; where verified, under half of the shortfall comes from an unresolved V gene, and the cause of the rest is unknown. The sample data list around 60,000 clones, and roughly 50% of these were observed just once. The biggest ten clones account for over 12% of the sample. What this sample's time point label stands for: approximately eleven months on ibrutinib. The starting material was PBMCs, obtained after 12 months of ibrutinib treatment. The receptor source for this set is a human donor with chronic lymphocytic leukemia.

The chain employs TRBV6-1 and TRBJ2-7; D is uncertain. V was clipped by 2 bases and J by 7 bases, with 9 bases between them. There are 12 residues in the CDR3. The germline gives CDR1 MNHNS, CDR2 SASEGT. For the CDR3, the DNA is TGTGCCAGCAGTGAAATTCATTATGAGCAGTACTTC. This codes for CASSEIHYEQYF.

This clone was seen a few times. The chain recombines TRBV21-1 with TRBJ1-1; the D call in the table, TRBD1, was not verified against the DNA. TRBV21-1 is a known pseudogene. This CDR3 has 17 residues. The CDR3 sequence: CASSKAKGQGAHTEAFF. The CDR3 coding sequence is TGTGCCAGCAGCAAAGCAAAGGGACAGGGGGCGCATACTGAAGCTTTCTTT.